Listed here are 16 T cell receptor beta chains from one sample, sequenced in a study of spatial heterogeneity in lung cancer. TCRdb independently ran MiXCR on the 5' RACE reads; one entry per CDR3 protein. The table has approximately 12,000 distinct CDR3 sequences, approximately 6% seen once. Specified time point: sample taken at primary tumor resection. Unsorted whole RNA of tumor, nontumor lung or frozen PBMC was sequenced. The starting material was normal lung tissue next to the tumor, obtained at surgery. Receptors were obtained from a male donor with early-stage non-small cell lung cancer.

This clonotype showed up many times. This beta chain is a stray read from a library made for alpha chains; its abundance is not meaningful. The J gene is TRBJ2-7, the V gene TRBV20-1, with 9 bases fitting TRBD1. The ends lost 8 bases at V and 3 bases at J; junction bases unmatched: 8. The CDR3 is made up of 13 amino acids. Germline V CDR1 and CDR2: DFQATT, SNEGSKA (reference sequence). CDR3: CSTSLDRGYEQYF. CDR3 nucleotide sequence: TGCAGTACGTCTCTGGACAGGGGCTACGAGCAGTACTTC.

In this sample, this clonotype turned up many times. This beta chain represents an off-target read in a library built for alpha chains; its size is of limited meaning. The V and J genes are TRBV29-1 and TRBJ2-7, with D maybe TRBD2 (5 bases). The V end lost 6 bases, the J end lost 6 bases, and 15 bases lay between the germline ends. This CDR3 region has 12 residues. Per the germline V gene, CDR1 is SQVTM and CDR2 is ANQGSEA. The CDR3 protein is CSVHGPGSEQYF. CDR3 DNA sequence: TGCAGCGTCCATGGACCGGGAAGCGAGCAGTACTTC.

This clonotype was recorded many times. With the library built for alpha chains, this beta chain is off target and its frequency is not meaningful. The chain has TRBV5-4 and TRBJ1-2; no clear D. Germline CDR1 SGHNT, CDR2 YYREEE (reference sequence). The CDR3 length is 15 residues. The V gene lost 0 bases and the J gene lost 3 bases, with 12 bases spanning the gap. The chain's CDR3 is CASSLGLSGDYGYTF. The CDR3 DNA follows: TGTGCCAGCAGCTTGGGTCTGTCAGGAGACTATGGCTACACCTTC.

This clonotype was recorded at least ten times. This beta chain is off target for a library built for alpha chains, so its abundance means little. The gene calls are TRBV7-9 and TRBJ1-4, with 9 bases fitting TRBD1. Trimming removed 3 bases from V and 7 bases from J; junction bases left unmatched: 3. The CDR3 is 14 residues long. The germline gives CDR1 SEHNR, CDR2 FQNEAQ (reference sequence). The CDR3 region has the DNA TGTGCCAGCAGCTTGACAGGGGGGTCTGAAAAACTGTTTTTT. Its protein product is CASSLTGGSEKLFF.

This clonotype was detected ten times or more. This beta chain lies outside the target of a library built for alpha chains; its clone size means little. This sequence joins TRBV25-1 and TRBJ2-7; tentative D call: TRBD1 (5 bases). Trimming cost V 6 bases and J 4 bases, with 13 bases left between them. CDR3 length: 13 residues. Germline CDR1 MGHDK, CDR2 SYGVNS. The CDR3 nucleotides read TGTGCCAGCAGGTCAGGGATGGAATACGAGCAGTACTTC. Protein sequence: CASRSGMEYEQYF.

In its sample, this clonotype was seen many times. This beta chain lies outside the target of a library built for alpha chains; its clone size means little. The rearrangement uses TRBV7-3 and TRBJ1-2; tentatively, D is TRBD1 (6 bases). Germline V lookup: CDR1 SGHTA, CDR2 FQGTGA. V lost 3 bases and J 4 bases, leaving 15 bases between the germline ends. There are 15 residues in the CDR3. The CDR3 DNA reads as TGTGCCAGCAGCTTCGGGGGCGGAGGTGTCTATGGCTACACCTTC. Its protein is CASSFGGGGVYGYTF.

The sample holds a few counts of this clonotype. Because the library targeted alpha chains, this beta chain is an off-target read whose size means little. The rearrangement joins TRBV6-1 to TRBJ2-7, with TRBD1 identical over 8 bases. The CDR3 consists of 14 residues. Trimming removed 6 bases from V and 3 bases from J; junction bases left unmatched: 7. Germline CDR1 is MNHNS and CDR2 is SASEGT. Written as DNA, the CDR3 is TGTGCCAGCAGCCCAGCAGGGGGCCGCTACGAGCAGTACTTC. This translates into CASSPAGGRYEQYF.

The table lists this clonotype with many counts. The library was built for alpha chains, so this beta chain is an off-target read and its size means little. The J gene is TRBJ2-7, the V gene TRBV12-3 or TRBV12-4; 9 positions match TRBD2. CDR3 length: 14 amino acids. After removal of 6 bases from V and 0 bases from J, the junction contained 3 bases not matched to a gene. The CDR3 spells CASRQREDSYEQYF. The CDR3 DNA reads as TGTGCCAGCAGACAGCGGGAGGACTCCTACGAGCAGTACTTC.

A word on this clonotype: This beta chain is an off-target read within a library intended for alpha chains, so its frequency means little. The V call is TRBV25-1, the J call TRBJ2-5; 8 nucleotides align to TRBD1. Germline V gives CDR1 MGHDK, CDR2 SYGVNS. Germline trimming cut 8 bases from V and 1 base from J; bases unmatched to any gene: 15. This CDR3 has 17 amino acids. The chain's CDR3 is CASPRTGIANLQETQYF. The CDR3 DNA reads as TGTGCCAGCCCACGGACAGGGATCGCAAACCTCCAAGAGACCCAGTACTTC.

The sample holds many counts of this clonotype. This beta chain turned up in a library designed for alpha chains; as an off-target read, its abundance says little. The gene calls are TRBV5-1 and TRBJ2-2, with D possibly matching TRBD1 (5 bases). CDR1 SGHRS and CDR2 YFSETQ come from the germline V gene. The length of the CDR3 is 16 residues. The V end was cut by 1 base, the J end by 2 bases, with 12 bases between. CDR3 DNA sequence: TGCGCCAGCAGCTTGTCGGGCAGGGCTAACACCGGGGAGCTGTTTTTT. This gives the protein CASSLSGRANTGELFF.

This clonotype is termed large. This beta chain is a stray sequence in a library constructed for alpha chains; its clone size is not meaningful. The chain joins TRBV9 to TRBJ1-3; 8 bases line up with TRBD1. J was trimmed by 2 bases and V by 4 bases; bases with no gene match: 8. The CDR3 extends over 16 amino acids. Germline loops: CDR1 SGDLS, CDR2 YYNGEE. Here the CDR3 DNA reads TGTGCCAGCAGCCCGACTCAGGGGGCAACTGGAAACACCATATATTTT. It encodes CASSPTQGATGNTIYF.

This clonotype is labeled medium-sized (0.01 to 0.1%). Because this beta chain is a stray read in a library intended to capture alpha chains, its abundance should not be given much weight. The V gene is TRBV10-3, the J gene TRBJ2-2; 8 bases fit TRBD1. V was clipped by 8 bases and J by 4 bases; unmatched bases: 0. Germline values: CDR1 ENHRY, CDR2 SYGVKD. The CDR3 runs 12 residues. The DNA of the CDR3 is TGTGCCATCGGACAGGGCACCGGGGAGCTGTTTTTT. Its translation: CAIGQGTGELFF.

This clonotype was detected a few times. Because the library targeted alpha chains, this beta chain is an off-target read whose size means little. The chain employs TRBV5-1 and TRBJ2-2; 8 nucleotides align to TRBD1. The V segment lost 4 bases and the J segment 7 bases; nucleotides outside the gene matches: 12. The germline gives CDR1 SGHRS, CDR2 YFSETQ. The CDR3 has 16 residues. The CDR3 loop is CASSPRTGKRDGELFF. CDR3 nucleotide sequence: TGCGCCAGCAGCCCCCGGACAGGGAAACGTGACGGGGAGCTGTTTTTT.

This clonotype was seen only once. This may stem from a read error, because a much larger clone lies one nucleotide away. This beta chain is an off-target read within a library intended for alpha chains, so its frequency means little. The CDR3 DNA is TGTGCCAGCAGCGTAAAACCGGGACAGATATATCGCTACACCTTC. Protein product: CASSVKPGQIYRYTF. The chain employs TRBV5-5 and TRBJ1-2; 7 bases line up with TRBD1. V trimming: 4 bases; J trimming: 9 bases; junction bases outside the gene matches: 15. Germline V gives CDR1 SGHKS, CDR2 YYEKEE (reference sequence). The CDR3 loop spans 15 amino acids.

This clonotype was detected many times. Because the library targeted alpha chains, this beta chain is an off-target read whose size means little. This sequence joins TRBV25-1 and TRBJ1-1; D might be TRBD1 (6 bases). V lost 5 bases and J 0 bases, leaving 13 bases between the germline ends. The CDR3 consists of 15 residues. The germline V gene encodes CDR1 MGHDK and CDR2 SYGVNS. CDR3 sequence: CASSPTTGLNTEAFF. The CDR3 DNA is TGTGCCAGCAGTCCGACGACAGGACTGAACACTGAAGCTTTCTTT.

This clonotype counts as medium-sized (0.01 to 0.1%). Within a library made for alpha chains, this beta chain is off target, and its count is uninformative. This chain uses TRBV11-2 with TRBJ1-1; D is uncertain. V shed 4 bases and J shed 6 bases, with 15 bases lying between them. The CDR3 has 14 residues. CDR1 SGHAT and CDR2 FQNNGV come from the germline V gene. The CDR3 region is CASSSTTRRAEAFF. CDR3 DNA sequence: TGTGCCAGCAGCTCTACAACAAGGCGCGCTGAAGCTTTCTTT.